The next 25 T cell receptor beta chains were all read from a single sample in a study of spatial heterogeneity in lung cancer. Time point given: blood at routine non-recurrence follow-up after resection. TCRdb analysed the 5' RACE reads with MiXCR anew, one entry per CDR3 protein. The data contain about 94,000 distinct CDR3 sequences, approximately 20% of them singletons. The source material was PBMCs, sampled at follow-up. The receptors originated from a male donor with early-stage non-small cell lung cancer.

This clonotype was found a few times. The chain is built from TRBV7-3 and TRBJ2-1; D is unresolved. Germline V gene sequence: CDR1 SGHTA, CDR2 FQGTGA. Trimming took off 2 bases at V and 0 bases at J, with 14 bases between the two ends. This CDR3 spans 17 amino acids. CDR3 loop: CASSLRGGASSYNEQFF. For the CDR3, the DNA is TGTGCCAGCAGCTTACGAGGCGGCGCGAGCTCCTACAATGAGCAGTTCTTC.

The chain carries TRBV7-2 and TRBJ1-5; 8 nucleotides agree with TRBD1. In germline, CDR1 is SGHTA, CDR2 FQGNSA. The CDR3 spans 12 residues. With V trimmed by 5 bases and J by 7 bases, 1 base remained unmatched. The CDR3 sequence: CASSDRGQPQHF. The CDR3 DNA reads TGTGCCAGCAGCGACAGGGGCCAGCCCCAGCATTTT. The complete variable domain, with remaining parts taken from reference TRBV7-2 and TRBJ1-5, reads GAGVSQSPSNKVTEKGKDVELRCDPISGHTALYWYRQSLGQGLEFLIYFQGNSAPDKSGLPSDRFSAERTGGSVSTLTIQRTQQEDSAVYLCASSDRGQPQHFGDGTRLSIL.

The CDR3 nucleotides read TGTGCCAGCAGTCAAGGCGATGGGACCCTCCAAGAGACCCAGTACTTC. It is translated as CASSQGDGTLQETQYF. The chain employs TRBV11-1 and TRBJ2-5, with D perhaps assigned TRBD1 or TRBD2 (5 bases each). Germline V gene data show CDR1 as SGHAT and CDR2 as FQDESV (reference sequence). The CDR3 is made up of 16 amino acids. V lost 6 bases to trimming and J lost 1 base, with 18 bases between them.

This clonotype occurred a few times. This sequence joins TRBV19 and TRBJ2-2, with D perhaps TRBD2 (5 bases). The CDR3 covers 14 residues. Germline V gives CDR1 LNHDA, CDR2 SQIVND (reference sequence). The germline V and J ends were trimmed by 7 bases and 7 bases, with 16 bases remaining between them. DNA for the CDR3: TGTGCCAGTAAGAGGGAGAACTCACTCGGGGAGCTGTTTTTT. It specifies CASKRENSLGELFF.

The chain's CDR3 is CSASPDRVYGYTF. CDR3 nucleotides: TGCAGTGCTAGCCCCGACAGGGTCTATGGCTACACCTTC. This chain joins TRBV20-1 and TRBJ1-2; 7 nucleotides line up with TRBD1. The CDR3 sequence is 13 residues long. Losses at the gene ends were 3 bases for V and 4 bases for J; bases not matched to a gene: 5. Germline CDR1 DFQATT, CDR2 SNEGSKA (reference sequence).

The CDR3 bases are TGTGCCACCAGCCCCTCGACAGGAACTAGCAATCAGCCCCAGCATTTT. Encoded protein: CATSPSTGTSNQPQHF. The V gene is TRBV24-1, the J gene TRBJ1-5; maybe TRBD1 (6 bases). CDR1 KGHDR and CDR2 SFDVKD come from the germline V gene. The CDR3 contains 16 residues. Between the trimmed V and J ends, which lost 7 bases and 0 bases, there was a span of 15 bases.

The sample holds a few counts of this clonotype. CDR3 in DNA: TGTGCCACCAGCAGAGGGACAGGGCCTTACAATGAGCAGTTCTTC. Translating it yields CATSRGTGPYNEQFF. The chain is built from TRBV15 and TRBJ2-1, with 8 bases lining up with TRBD1. Germline-derived CDR1 and CDR2 are LNHNV and YYDKDF (reference sequence). V trimming: 1 base; J trimming: 4 bases; junction bases outside the gene matches: 3. The length of the CDR3 is 15 residues.

Ten or more counts support this clonotype. This sequence joins TRBV4-2 and TRBJ1-1; no reliable D call. Germline loops: CDR1 LGHNA, CDR2 YNFKEQ. The CDR3 runs to 12 residues. Deletions cut 0 bases from V and 9 bases from J, with 8 bases between. The CDR3 here is CASSQDVAQAFF. The CDR3 bases are TGTGCCAGCAGCCAAGATGTGGCACAAGCTTTCTTT.

The chain employs TRBV7-8 and TRBJ2-3, with no clear D. The CDR3 spans 15 residues. Trimming left V 0 bases short and J 2 bases short, with 9 bases between. The germline V gene has CDR1 SGHVS and CDR2 FQNEAQ. Here the CDR3 reads CASSLALYDTDTQYF. CDR3 in DNA: TGTGCCAGCAGCTTAGCATTGTACGACACAGATACGCAGTATTTT. Filled out from reference TRBV7-8 and TRBJ2-3, the complete variable domain reads GAGVSQSPRYKVAKRGQDVALRCDPISGHVSLFWYQQALGQGPEFLTYFQNEAQLDKSGLPSDRFFAERPEGSVSTLKIQRTQQEDSAVYLCASSLALYDTDTQYFGPGTRLTVL.

In this sample, this clonotype turned up a few times. The chain links TRBV2 to TRBJ1-5; D is ambiguous. This CDR3 spans 14 amino acids. The germline V gene encodes CDR1 SNHLY and CDR2 FYNNEI. The V gene lost 2 bases and the J gene lost 3 bases, with 8 bases spanning the gap. CDR3 amino acids: CASSESQLNQPQHF. The CDR3 DNA follows: TGTGCCAGCAGTGAAAGTCAGCTCAATCAGCCCCAGCATTTT.

The chain joins TRBV5-6 to TRBJ2-4; TRBD2 aligns across 12 bases. CDR1 is SGHDT and CDR2 is YYEEEE in the germline V gene. This CDR3 comprises 16 residues. Unmatched junction bases numbered 11, after V lost 4 bases and J lost 9 bases. The CDR3, as DNA: TGTGCCAGCAGCCCGCAGGGGACTAGCGGGCGTAGCATTCAGTACTTC. Encoded protein: CASSPQGTSGRSIQYF.

This sequence joins TRBV20-1 and TRBJ2-3; tentatively, D is TRBD2 (7 bases). Trimming left V 6 bases short and J 2 bases short, with 15 bases between. Germline-derived CDR1 and CDR2 are DFQATT and SNEGSKA (reference sequence). The CDR3 totals 14 residues. The CDR3 bases are TGCAGTGCCGAGTTAGGGGGGGACACAGATACGCAGTATTTT. This translates into CSAELGGDTDTQYF.

This clonotype was found many times. The chain carries TRBV20-1 and TRBJ2-3; possibly TRBD2 for D (6 bases). Germline loops: CDR1 DFQATT, CDR2 SNEGSKA (reference sequence). V shed 0 bases and J shed 4 bases, with 14 bases lying between them. The CDR3 is 15 residues long. The CDR3 sequence: CSARDPAGSPDTQYF. The CDR3 nucleotides are TGCAGTGCTAGAGATCCCGCGGGATCCCCAGATACGCAGTATTTT.

This clonotype was seen repeatedly, ten times or more. CDR3 bases: TGCAGCTCCGGGACAGGGGGCGGTGAGCAGTTCTTC. This encodes CSSGTGGGEQFF. This chain uses TRBV29-1 with TRBJ2-1, with 12 bases fitting TRBD1. The trim removed 8 bases at V and 9 bases at J, leaving 5 bases unmatched. From germline, CDR1 is SQVTM and CDR2 ANQGSEA. CDR3 length equals 12 residues.

The rearrangement uses TRBV7-9 and TRBJ1-1; 7 bases map to TRBD1. J gave up 1 base and V 5 bases, and 4 bases lay outside the gene matches. This CDR3 is built from 14 residues. The germline CDR1 and CDR2 sequences are SEHNR and FQNEAQ (reference sequence). The CDR3 sequence: CASSPRQGNTEAFF. The CDR3 coding sequence is TGTGCCAGCAGCCCCAGACAGGGGAACACTGAAGCTTTCTTT.

The chain joins TRBV29-1 to TRBJ2-3; TRBD1 matches 9 bases. V trimming: 6 bases; J trimming: 6 bases; junction bases outside the gene matches: 7. The CDR3 contains 13 residues. The germline V gene encodes CDR1 SQVTM and CDR2 ANQGSEA. CDR3: CSVTGTGYDTQYF. The CDR3 coding sequence is TGCAGCGTGACCGGGACAGGGTATGATACGCAGTATTTT.

This clonotype was seen a few times. V usage is TRBV30 and J usage is TRBJ1-6; D not resolved. With 2 bases removed from V and 6 bases from J, the gap between germline ends came to 17 bases. From germline, CDR1 is GTSNPN and CDR2 SVGIG (reference sequence). The CDR3 consists of 16 residues. The CDR3, as DNA: TGTGCCTGGAGTCCGGGGTTAGTTTCCAGTAATTCACCCCTCCACTTT. Residues: CAWSPGLVSSNSPLHF.

This rearrangement joins TRBV9 to TRBJ1-5; D unclear. Germline CDR1 is SGDLS and CDR2 is YYNGEE. Trimming removed 0 bases at V and 10 bases at J, with 17 bases between. The length of the CDR3 is 15 residues. The CDR3: CASSVGVEPTSPQHF. The CDR3 nucleotides are TGTGCCAGCAGCGTAGGGGTGGAACCGACCTCACCCCAGCATTTT.

The V and J genes are TRBV19 and TRBJ1-5; 8 bases fit TRBD1. The CDR3 has 16 residues. The V gene end was trimmed by 7 bases and the J gene end by 3 bases; junction bases not matched to a gene: 11. The germline V gene encodes CDR1 LNHDA and CDR2 SQIVND (reference sequence). The DNA of the CDR3 is TGTGCCAGTAACCCTATGACAGGGGATAACAATCAGCCCCAGCATTTT. The encoded protein is CASNPMTGDNNQPQHF. Full variable domain (rest looked up from reference TRBV19 and TRBJ1-5): DGGITQSPKYLFRKEGQNVTLSCEQNLNHDAMYWYRQDPGQGLRLIYYSQIVNDFQKGDIAEGYSVSREKKESFPLTVTSAQKNPTAFYLCASNPMTGDNNQPQHFGDGTRLSIL.

In the case of this clonotype: The junction departs from germline at one end; a sequencing error may be responsible. V usage is TRBV7-6 and J usage is TRBJ1-2; 8 nucleotides agree with TRBD1. The germline V gene has CDR1 SGHVS and CDR2 FNYEAQ. The CDR3 has 17 residues. The CDR3 DNA follows: TGTGCCAGCAGTTTAGTTGCAGGGGGCCTCTCTAACTATGGCTACACCTTC. Amino acids: CASSLVAGGLSNYGYTF.

The chain carries TRBV4-2 and TRBJ1-4, with a tentative D call TRBD1 (6 bases). Germline CDR1 reads LGHNA; CDR2 reads YNFKEQ. The length of the CDR3 is 16 residues. With 4 bases removed from V and 7 bases from J, the gap between germline ends came to 19 bases. The CDR3 DNA is TGTGCCAGCAGCCCCGAGAACGGGGGGGCAGGTGAAAAACTGTTTTTT. It specifies CASSPENGGAGEKLFF.

Ten or more counts support this clonotype. This rearrangement joins TRBV4-3 to TRBJ1-4; 9 bases agree with TRBD1. V shed 0 bases, J shed 7 bases, and the junction held 3 bases outside the gene matches. In germline, CDR1 is LGHNA, CDR2 YSLEER. The CDR3 loop spans 15 amino acids. The CDR3 reads CASSQDGDRAEKLFF. Written as DNA, the CDR3 is TGCGCCAGCAGCCAAGATGGGGACAGGGCTGAAAAACTGTTTTTT.

This clonotype occurred a few times. The chain is built from TRBV4-1 and TRBJ2-7; 8 bases agree with TRBD2. The CDR3 consists of 14 residues. Germline V gene data show CDR1 as MGHRA and CDR2 as YSYEKL. The junction had 12 bases not matched to a gene; V was cut back by 10 bases and J by 4 bases. The CDR3 DNA reads TGCGCCACCGCGACTATGGCGGGAGGATACGAGCAGTACTTC. Its protein is CATATMAGGYEQYF.

The V call is TRBV9, the J call TRBJ2-1; D call uncertain. CDR1 is SGDLS and CDR2 is YYNGEE in the germline V gene. The CDR3 is 14 amino acids. Trimming removed 0 bases from V and 5 bases from J, with 9 bases in between. The CDR3 bases are TGTGCCAGCAGCGTAGGACAAGGCAACAATGAGCAGTTCTTC. This encodes CASSVGQGNNEQFF.

This clonotype was recorded many times. This chain links TRBV20-1 with TRBJ1-5, with D possibly matching TRBD1 (5 bases). Trimming took 6 bases from V and 3 from J, leaving 18 bases between them. Germline CDR1 reads DFQATT; CDR2 reads SNEGSKA (reference sequence). There are 15 residues in the CDR3. The CDR3 DNA is TGCAGTGCCAGCCTGGGAGGGGTAGTCAATCAGCCCCAGCATTTT. This codes for CSASLGGVVNQPQHF.